The 4 T cell receptor beta chains listed next were all sequenced from one sample in a study of T cells in Graves' hyperthyroidism and ophthalmopathy. Amplification yielded TCR beta CDR3 regions, with RNA transcripts as the source. The TCR CDR3 was amplified in a first-round RT-PCR using the HTBI primer set. MiXCR was run by TCRdb on the multiplex PCR reads, yielding one entry per CDR3 protein. The sample includes approximately 380,000 distinct CDR3 sequences, about 19% of them seen just once. Sequences were obtained from blood. All receptors come from a woman between 18 and 30 years old with Graves' hyperthyroidism.

This clonotype has at least ten counts. CDR3 coding DNA: TGTGCCAGCAGTTTGTTGGAAAACTATGGCTACACCTTC. This translates into CASSLLENYGYTF. The chain combines TRBV12-3 or TRBV12-4 with TRBJ1-2, with D uncertain. V gave up 3 bases and J gave up 2 bases, with 7 bases separating them. The CDR3 loop spans 13 amino acids.

This clonotype was counted many times. A read error is possible here, since a much larger clone lies one base away. This chain links TRBV7-9 with TRBJ1-2; the D gene is possibly TRBD1 (5 bases). Germline V gene lookup returns CDR1 SEHNR and CDR2 FQNEAQ (reference sequence). The length of the CDR3 is 13 residues. The CDR3 region has the DNA TGTGCCTGCAGCACCGGGGCGAACTATGGCTACACCTTC. Its protein product is CACSTGANYGYTF. The full variable domain, with the rest looked up from reference TRBV7-9 and TRBJ1-2, is DTGVSQNPRHKITKRGQNVTFRCDPISEHNRLYWYRQTLGQGPEFLTYFQNEAQLEKSRLLSDRFSAERPKGSFSTLEIQRTEQGDSAMYLCACSTGANYGYTFGSGTRLTVV.

The J gene is TRBJ1-2, the V gene TRBV12-5; 8 nucleotides align to TRBD1. The V gene end was trimmed by 3 bases and the J gene end by 4 bases; junction bases not matched to a gene: 4. The length of the CDR3 is 14 residues. Germline loops: CDR1 LGHNT, CDR2 FRNRAP. This CDR3 reads CASGFGQGGYGYTF. Written as DNA, the CDR3 is TGTGCTAGTGGTTTCGGACAGGGCGGCTATGGCTACACCTTC. Full variable domain (outside the CDR3, taken from reference TRBV12-5 and TRBJ1-2): DARVTQTPRHKVTEMGQEVTMRCQPILGHNTVFWYRQTMMQGLELLAYFRNRAPLDDSGMPKDRFSAEMPDATLATLKIQPSEPRDSAVYFCASGFGQGGYGYTFGSGTRLTVV.

This clonotype has a count of ten or more. J is TRBJ1-5 and V is TRBV6-1; no clear D gene. This CDR3 has 14 residues. Trimming pared 4 bases from V and 1 base from J, leaving 8 bases between. Germline assignment: CDR1 MNHNS and CDR2 SASEGT. CDR3 amino acids: CASSAWTSNQPQHF. CDR3 in DNA: TGTGCCAGCAGTGCGTGGACGAGCAATCAGCCCCAGCATTTT.